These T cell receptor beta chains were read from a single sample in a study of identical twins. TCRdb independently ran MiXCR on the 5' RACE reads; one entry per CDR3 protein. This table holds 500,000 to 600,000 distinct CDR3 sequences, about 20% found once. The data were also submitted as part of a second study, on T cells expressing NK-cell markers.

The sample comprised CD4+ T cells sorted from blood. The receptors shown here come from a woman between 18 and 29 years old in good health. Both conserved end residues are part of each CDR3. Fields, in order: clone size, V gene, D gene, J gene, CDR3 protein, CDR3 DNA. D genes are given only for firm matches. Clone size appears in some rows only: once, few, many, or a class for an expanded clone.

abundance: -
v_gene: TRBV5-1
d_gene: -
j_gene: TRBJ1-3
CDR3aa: CASSLGLRENTIYF
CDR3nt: TGCGCCAGCAGCTTGGGTCTCCGGGAAAACACCATATATTTT

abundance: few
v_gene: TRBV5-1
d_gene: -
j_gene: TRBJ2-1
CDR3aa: CASSRGVHRGNEQFF
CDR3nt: TGCGCCAGCAGCCGGGGCGTCCACCGGGGGAATGAGCAGTTCTTC

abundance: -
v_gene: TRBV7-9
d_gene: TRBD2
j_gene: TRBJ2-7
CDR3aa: CATGRGSGRNEQYF
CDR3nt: TGTGCCACCGGGCGGGGGAGCGGGAGAAACGAGCAGTACTTC

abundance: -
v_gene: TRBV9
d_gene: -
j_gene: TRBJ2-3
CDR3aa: CASSGPSAEGSDTQYF
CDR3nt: TGTGCCAGCAGCGGACCTAGCGCCGAAGGGTCAGATACGCAGTATTTT

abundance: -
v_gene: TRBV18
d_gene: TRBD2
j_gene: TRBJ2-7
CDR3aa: CASSLDSTSGKRQYF
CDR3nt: TGTGCCAGCTCTCTCGATTCGACTAGCGGGAAGAGGCAGTACTTC

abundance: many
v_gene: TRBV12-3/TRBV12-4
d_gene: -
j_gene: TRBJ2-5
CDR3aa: CARGHQETQYF
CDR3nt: TGTGCCAGGGGACACCAAGAGACCCAGTACTTC

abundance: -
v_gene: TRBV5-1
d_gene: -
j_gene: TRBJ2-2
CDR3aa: CASSLAEEDEFPLYTGELFF
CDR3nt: TGCGCCAGCAGCTTGGCCGAAGAGGACGAATTCCCTCTTTATACCGGGGAGCTGTTTTTT

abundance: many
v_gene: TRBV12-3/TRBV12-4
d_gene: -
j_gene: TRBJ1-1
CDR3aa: CASSFTGGTTEAFF
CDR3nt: TGTGCCAGCAGTTTTACCGGGGGTACGACTGAAGCTTTCTTT

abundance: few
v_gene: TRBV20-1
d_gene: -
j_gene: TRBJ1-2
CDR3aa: CSARDRKGSYTF
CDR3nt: TGCAGTGCTAGAGATCGAAAGGGAAGCTACACCTTC

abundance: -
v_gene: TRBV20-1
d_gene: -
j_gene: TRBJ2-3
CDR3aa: CSASPAELTQYF
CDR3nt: TGCAGTGCTAGTCCCGCCGAACTCACGCAGTATTTT

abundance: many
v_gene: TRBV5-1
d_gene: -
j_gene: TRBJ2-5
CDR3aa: CASSFQGEETQYF
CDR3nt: TGCGCCAGCAGCTTCCAGGGCGAGGAGACCCAGTACTTC

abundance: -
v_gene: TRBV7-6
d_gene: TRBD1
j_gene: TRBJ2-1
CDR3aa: CASSEDRVGDNEQFF
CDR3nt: TGTGCCAGCAGCGAAGACAGGGTCGGGGACAATGAGCAGTTCTTC

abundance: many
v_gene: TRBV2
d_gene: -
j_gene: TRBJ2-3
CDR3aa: CASRVAGPADTQYF
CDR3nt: TGTGCCAGCAGGGTGGCAGGGCCGGCAGATACGCAGTATTTT

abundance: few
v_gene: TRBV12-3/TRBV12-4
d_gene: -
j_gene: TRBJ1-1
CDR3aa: CASSLYWNTEAFF
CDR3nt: TGTGCCAGCAGCCTTTATTGGAACACTGAAGCTTTCTTT

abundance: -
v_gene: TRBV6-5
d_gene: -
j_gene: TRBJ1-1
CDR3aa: CASSYGGLAFF
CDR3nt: TGTGCCAGCAGTTACGGGGGGCTCGCTTTCTTT

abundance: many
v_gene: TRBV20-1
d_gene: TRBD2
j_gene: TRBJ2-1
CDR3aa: CSAGGLARGNEQFF
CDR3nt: TGCAGTGCGGGAGGACTAGCGAGGGGCAATGAGCAGTTCTTC

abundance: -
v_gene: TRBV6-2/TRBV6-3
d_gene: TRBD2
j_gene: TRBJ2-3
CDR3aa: CASSYPRRETDTQYF
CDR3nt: TGTGCCAGCAGTTACCCGCGGCGGGAGACAGATACGCAGTATTTT

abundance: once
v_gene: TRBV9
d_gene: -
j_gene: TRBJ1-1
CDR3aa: CASSPRGSLGTEAFF
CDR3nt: TGTGCCAGCAGCCCCCGGGGGAGTCTCGGCACTGAAGCTTTCTTT

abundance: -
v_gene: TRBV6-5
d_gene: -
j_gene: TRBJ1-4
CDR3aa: CASSPWQGEKLFF
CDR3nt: TGTGCCAGCAGCCCCTGGCAGGGGGAAAAACTGTTTTTT

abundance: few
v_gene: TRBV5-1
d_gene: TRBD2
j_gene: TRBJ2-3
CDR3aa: CASSLGLSGGAGDTQYF
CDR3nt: TGCGCCAGCAGCTTGGGACTTAGCGGGGGGGCTGGAGATACGCAGTATTTT

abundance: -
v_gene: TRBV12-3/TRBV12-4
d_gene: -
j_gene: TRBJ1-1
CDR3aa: CASSSLSGEDKTEAFF
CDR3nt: TGTGCCAGCAGTTCCCTATCAGGCGAGGATAAGACTGAAGCTTTCTTT

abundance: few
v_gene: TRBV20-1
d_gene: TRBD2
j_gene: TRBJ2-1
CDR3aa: CSARVSGGTGGVSYNEQFF
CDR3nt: TGCAGTGCTAGAGTATCTGGGGGGACGGGAGGCGTGTCCTACAATGAGCAGTTCTTC

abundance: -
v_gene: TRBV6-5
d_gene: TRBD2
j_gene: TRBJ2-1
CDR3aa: CASSYSAAGVIEQFF
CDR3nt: TGTGCCAGCAGTTACTCGGCAGCGGGAGTAATTGAGCAGTTCTTC

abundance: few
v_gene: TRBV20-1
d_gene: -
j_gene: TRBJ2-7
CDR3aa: CSASVSGTEQYF
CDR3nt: TGCAGTGCTAGTGTATCCGGGACCGAGCAGTACTTC

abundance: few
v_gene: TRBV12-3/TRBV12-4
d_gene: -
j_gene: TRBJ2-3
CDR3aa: CASGRGTDTQYF
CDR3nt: TGTGCCAGCGGCCGGGGCACAGATACGCAGTATTTT

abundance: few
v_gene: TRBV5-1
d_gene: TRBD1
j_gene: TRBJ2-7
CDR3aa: CASSSRGQGAHSYF
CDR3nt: TGCGCCAGCAGCTCAAGGGGACAGGGGGCGCATAGCTACTTC

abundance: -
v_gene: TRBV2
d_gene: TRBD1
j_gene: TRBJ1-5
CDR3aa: CASDRGGYQPQHF
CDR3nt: TGTGCCAGCGACAGGGGCGGCTATCAGCCCCAGCATTTT

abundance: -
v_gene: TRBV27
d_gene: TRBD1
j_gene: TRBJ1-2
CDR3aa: CASRRTGRHGYTF
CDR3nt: TGTGCCAGCAGACGGACAGGACGGCATGGCTACACCTTC

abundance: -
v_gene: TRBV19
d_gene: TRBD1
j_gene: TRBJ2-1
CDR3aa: CASSTQGGTYNEQFF
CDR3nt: TGTGCCAGTAGTACACAGGGGGGCACCTACAATGAGCAGTTCTTC

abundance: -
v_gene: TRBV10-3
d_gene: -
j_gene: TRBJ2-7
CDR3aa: CAISAQGSSYEQYF
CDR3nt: TGTGCCATCAGTGCACAGGGAAGTTCCTACGAGCAGTACTTC

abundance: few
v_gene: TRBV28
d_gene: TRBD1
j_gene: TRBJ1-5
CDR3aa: CASSRPPGQSNQPQHF
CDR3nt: TGTGCCAGCAGCAGACCGCCGGGACAGAGTAATCAGCCCCAGCATTTT

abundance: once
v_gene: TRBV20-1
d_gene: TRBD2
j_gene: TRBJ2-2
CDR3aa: CSARSAGGTGELFF
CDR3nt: TGCAGTGCTCGTTCGGCGGGGGGGACCGGGGAGCTGTTTTTT

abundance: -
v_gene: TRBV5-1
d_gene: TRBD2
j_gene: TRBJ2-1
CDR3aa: CASSLVSVRGGKYNEQFF
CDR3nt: TGCGCCAGCAGCTTGGTCTCTGTGCGGGGGGGAAAGTACAATGAGCAGTTCTTC

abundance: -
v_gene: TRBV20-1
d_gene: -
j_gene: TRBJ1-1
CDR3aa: CSPEGDGRAFF
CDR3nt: TGCAGTCCCGAAGGGGATGGTCGGGCTTTCTTT

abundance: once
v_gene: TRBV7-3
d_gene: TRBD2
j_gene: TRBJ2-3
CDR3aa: CASSLTSAGVSTDTQYF
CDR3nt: TGTGCCAGCAGCTTAACATCGGCGGGGGTGAGCACAGATACGCAGTATTTT

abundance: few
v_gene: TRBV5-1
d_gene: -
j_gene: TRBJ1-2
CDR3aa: CASSSLPGVHGYTF
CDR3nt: TGCGCCAGCAGCTCCCTTCCTGGAGTGCATGGCTACACCTTC

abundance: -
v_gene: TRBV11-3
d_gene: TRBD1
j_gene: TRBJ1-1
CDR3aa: CASRNSGGTEAFF
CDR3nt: TGTGCCAGCAGGAACTCAGGGGGCACTGAAGCTTTCTTT

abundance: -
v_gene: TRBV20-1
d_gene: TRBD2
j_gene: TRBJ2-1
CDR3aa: CSARGGTRNNEQFF
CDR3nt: TGCAGTGCTAGAGGAGGGACTAGGAACAATGAGCAGTTCTTC

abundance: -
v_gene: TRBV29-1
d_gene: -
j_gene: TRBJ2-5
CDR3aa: CSATPGVETQYF
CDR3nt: TGCAGCGCAACGCCAGGGGTAGAGACCCAGTACTTC

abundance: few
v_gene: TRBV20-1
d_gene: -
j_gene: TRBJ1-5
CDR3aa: CSAVENSNQPQHF
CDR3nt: TGCAGTGCGGTCGAAAATAGCAATCAGCCCCAGCATTTT

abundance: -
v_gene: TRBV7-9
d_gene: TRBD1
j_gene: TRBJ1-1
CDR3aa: CASRLTGGGDTEAFF
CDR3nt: TGTGCCAGCAGATTAACAGGGGGAGGGGACACTGAAGCTTTCTTT

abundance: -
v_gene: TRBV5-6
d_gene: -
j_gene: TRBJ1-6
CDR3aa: CASSLQGSAYISPLHF
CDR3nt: TGTGCCAGCAGCTTGCAGGGATCGGCCTACATTTCACCCCTCCACTTT

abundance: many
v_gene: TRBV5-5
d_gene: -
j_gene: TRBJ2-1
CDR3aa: CASSLAASLYNEQFF
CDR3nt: TGTGCCAGCAGCTTGGCGGCTAGCCTATACAATGAGCAGTTCTTC

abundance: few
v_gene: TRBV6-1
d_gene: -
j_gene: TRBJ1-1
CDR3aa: CASTRLDRENTEAFF
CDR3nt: TGTGCCTCCACCAGGCTGGATAGGGAGAACACTGAAGCTTTCTTT

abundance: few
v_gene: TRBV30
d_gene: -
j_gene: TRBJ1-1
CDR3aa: CAASRLNTEAFF
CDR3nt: TGTGCCGCCTCAAGACTGAACACTGAAGCTTTCTTT